The T cell receptor beta chain described here comes from a study of blood T cell repertoires in COVID-19. Study-wide background: T cells, B-cell-depleted T cells, or PBMCs provided the cDNA or gDNA that served as material.

Germline CDR1 reads SGDLS; CDR2 reads YYNGEE. The CDR3 runs 13 residues. V was pared by 2 bases and J by 9 bases, with 4 bases of the junction left unmatched. Only in-frame clones appear in the TCRdb table, and some are missing; sequencing was by immunoSEQ multiplex PCR. The repertoire holds over 65,000 clones, with more than 75% as singletons. The TCR was taken from a woman aged 55 to 70 with acute or convalescent COVID-19. The chain is built from TRBV9 and TRBJ1-3, with TRBD1 matching over 8 bases. The sample consisted of peripheral blood. The chain's CDR3 is CASSVHRGGTIYF. CDR3 coding DNA: TGTGCCAGCAGCGTCCACAGGGGGGGCACCATATATTTT.